The sequence of this T cell receptor (beta chain) was determined in a study of beta chain features in type 1 diabetes. Looking at the study overall: The patients were much like the healthy donors in age, gender and cell yields. Whole-study results and caveats: Relative to healthy donors, patients appeared to have naive, central memory and Treg TCRB repertoires that were more similar.

Trimming cost V 1 base and J 7 bases; bases outside gene matches: 3. The CDR3 has 15 amino acids. The germline V gene encodes CDR1 SNHLY and CDR2 FYNNEI. CD45RO/CCR7/CD25/CD127/CD95/CD27 staining was used to isolate CD4+ naive, central memory, regulatory and stem cell-like memory cells by sorting. As to this clone: No antigen is known for it.

The investigators reverse transcribed all of the isolated RNA, so they sequenced expressed TCRB transcripts. TCRdb keeps only in-frame clones here, not all; method: immunoSEQ multiplex PCR. There are some 230,000 clones in the sample; roughly 9.6% occur only once, and 0.03% to 0.035% lies in the top ten. This TCR was recovered from a woman aged 18-29 years in good health. Sequenced sample: naive CD4+ T cells from blood. V is TRBV2 and J is TRBJ2-2, with 10 bases matching TRBD2. The CDR3 here is CASSEGTSGIGELFF. The CDR3 DNA is TGTGCCAGCAGTGAAGGGACTAGCGGTATCGGGGAGCTGTTTTTT.